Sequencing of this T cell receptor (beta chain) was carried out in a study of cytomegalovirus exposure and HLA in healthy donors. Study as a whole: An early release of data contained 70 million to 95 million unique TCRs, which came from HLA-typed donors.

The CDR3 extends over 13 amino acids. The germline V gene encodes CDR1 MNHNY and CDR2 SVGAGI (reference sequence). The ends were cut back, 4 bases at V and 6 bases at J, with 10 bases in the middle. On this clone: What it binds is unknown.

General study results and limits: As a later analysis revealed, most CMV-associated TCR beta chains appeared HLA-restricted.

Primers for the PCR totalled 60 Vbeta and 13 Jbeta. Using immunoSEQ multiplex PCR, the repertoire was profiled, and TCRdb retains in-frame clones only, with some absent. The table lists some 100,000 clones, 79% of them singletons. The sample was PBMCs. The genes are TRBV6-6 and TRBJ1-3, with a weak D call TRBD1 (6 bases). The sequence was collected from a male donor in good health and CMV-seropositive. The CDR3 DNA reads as TGTGCCAGCAGTTCCAGGGGTGCAAACACCATATATTTT. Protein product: CASSSRGANTIYF.